Relative to its sample, the clone carrying this T cell receptor beta chain is large. The sample comes from a study of CXCR3 chemokines and chemotherapy response in bladder cancer. V was pared by 5 bases and J by 1 base, with 5 bases between. Germline CDR1 SGHTA, CDR2 FQGNSA. The CDR3 has 12 amino acids. TCRdb independently ran MiXCR on the PCR reads; one entry per CDR3 protein. The sample records some 2,000 distinct CDR3 sequences, 15% to 20% being singletons. The chain has TRBV7-2 and TRBJ1-1, with unresolved D. This clonotype was sampled from a human donor with bladder cancer that responded to neoadjuvant chemotherapy. The specimen was obtained from a patient whose treatment included neoadjuvant chemotherapy. The CDR3: CASSTQNTEAFF. The CDR3 DNA sequence: TGTGCCAGCAGCACCCAGAACACTGAAGCTTTCTTT.